Below are 2 T cell receptor beta chains sequenced from a single sample in a study of T-cell reconstitution after alpha-beta-depleted transplantation in children (TCRdb year 2016). The library was produced with PCR. Sequencing was performed on an Illumina HiSeq 2500. TCR library preparation used molecular barcoding, with unique molecular identifiers applied to normalize quantification of the TCRbeta repertoire. Using fastp at Q25 and MiXCR, TCRdb reprocessed the public reads and kept productive beta chains. Records with the same CDR3 protein are collapsed into one entry carrying the most frequent genes and DNA. The sample contains over 400,000 distinct CDR3 sequences, 43% of them found a single time. The ten most abundant clones make up 25% to 30% of the sample. What this sample's treatment or condition label stands for: allogeneic hematopoietic cell transplantation with graft depleted of TCRalphabeta T cells and CD19 B cells.

The source was PBMCs, collected before TCRalphabeta/CD19-depleted stem cell transplant. These receptors were taken from a girl aged 2 to 10 with aplastic anemia, due to receive a stem cell transplant.

The chain couples TRBV4-3 to TRBJ2-7; 9 bases align to TRBD1. V was pared by 3 bases and J by 4 bases, with 7 bases of the junction left unmatched. Germline-derived CDR1 and CDR2 are LGHNA and YSLEER. This CDR3 has 15 residues. DNA for the CDR3: TGCGCCAGCAGCCATGATGTGACAGGGGGGTACGAGCAGTACTTC. Its protein is CASSHDVTGGYEQYF.

This rearrangement joins TRBV28 to TRBJ1-4; 7 bases map to TRBD1. With V trimmed by 3 bases and J by 8 bases, 6 bases remained unmatched. Germline V gene sequence: CDR1 MDHEN, CDR2 SYDVKM. This CDR3 is built from 14 residues. This CDR3 is CASSFSGGGEKLFF. The CDR3 coding sequence is TGTGCCAGCAGTTTTTCAGGGGGAGGCGAAAAACTGTTTTTT.